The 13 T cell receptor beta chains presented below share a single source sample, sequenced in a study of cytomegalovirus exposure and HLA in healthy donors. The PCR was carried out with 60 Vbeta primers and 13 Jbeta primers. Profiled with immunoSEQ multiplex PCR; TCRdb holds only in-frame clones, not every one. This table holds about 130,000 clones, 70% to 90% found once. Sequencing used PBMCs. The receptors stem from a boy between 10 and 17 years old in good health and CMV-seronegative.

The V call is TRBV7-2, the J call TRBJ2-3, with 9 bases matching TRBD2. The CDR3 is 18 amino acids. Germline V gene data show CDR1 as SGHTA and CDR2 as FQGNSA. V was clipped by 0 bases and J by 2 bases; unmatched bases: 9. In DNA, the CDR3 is TGTGCCAGCAGCTTAGCGGAAGCGGGAGGCCCCCTCACAGATACGCAGTATTTT. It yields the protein CASSLAEAGGPLTDTQYF.

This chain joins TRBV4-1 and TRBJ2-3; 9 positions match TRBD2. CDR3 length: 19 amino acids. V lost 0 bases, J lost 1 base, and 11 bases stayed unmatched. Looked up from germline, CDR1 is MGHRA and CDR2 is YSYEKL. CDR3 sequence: CASSQEKAGGPWGTDTQYF. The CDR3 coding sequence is TGCGCCAGCAGCCAAGAAAAGGCGGGAGGGCCCTGGGGCACAGATACGCAGTATTTT.

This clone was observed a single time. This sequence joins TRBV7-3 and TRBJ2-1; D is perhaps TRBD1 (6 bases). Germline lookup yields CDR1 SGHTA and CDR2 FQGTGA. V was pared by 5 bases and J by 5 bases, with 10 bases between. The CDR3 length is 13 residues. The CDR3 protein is CASSKRGNNEQFF. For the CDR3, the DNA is TGTGCCAGCAGCAAGAGGGGGAACAATGAGCAGTTCTTC.

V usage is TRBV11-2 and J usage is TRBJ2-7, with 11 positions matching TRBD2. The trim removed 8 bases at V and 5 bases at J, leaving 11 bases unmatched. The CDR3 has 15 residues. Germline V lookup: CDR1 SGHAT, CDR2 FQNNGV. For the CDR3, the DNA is TGTGCCAGCTGTACCGGGACTAGCGGTTTGAACGAGCAGTACTTC. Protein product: CASCTGTSGLNEQYF.

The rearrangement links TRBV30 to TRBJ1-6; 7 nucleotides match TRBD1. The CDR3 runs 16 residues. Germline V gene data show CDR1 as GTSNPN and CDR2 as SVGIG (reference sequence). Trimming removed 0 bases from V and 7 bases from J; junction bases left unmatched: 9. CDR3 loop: CAWSVGGRGWNSPLHF. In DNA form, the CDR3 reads TGTGCCTGGAGTGTAGGGGGCAGGGGCTGGAATTCACCCCTCCACTTT. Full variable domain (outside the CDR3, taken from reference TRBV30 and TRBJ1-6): SQTIHQWPATLVQPVGSPLSLECTVEGTSNPNLYWYRQAAGRGLQLLFYSVGIGQISSEVPQNLSASRPQDRQFILSSKKLLLSDSGFYLCAWSVGGRGWNSPLHFGNGTRLTVT.

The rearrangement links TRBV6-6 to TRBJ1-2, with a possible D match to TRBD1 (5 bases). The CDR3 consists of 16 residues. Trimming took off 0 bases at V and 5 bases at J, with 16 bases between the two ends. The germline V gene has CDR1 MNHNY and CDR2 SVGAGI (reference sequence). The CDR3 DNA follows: TGTGCCAGCAGTTACTCGAGTCAGCCGGGGGGGTATGGCTACACCTTC. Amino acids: CASSYSSQPGGYGYTF.

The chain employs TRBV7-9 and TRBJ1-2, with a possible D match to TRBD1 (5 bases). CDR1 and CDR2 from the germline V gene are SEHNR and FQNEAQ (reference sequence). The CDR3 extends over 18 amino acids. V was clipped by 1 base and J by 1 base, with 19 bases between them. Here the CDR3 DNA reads TGTGCCAGCAGCTTAGTTCCCGGGACGGCGGGGTTTAACTATGGCTACACCTTC. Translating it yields CASSLVPGTAGFNYGYTF.

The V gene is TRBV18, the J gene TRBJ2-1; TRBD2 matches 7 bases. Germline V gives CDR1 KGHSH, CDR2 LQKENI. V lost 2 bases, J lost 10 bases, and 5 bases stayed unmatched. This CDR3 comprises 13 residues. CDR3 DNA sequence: TGTGCCAGCTCACCATTAAAAGCGGGAGAGCAGTTCTTC. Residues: CASSPLKAGEQFF.

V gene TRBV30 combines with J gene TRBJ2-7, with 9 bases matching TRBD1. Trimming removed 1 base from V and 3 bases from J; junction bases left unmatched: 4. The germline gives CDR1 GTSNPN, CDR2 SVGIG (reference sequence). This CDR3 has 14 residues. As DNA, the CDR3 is TGTGCCTGGAGTGCCGGGACAGGGATCTACGAGCAGTACTTC. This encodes CAWSAGTGIYEQYF.

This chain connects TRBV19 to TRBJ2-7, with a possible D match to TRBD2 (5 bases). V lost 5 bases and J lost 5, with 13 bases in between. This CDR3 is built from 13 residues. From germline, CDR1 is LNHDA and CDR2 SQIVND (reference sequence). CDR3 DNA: TGTGCCAGTAGTCCCGGAGAGACTAACGAGCAGTACTTC. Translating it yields CASSPGETNEQYF.

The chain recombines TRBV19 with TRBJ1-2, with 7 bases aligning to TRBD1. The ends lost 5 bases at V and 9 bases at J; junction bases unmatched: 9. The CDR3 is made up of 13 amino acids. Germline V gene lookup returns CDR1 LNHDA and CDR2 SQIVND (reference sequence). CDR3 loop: CASSGTRGRSYTF. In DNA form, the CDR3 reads TGTGCCAGTAGTGGTACCAGGGGGAGAAGCTACACCTTC.

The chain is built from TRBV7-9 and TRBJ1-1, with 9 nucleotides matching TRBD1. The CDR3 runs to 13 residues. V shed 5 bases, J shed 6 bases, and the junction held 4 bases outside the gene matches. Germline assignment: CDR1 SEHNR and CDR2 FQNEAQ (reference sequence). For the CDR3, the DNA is TGTGCCAGCAGCGGGACAGGGCTCTCTGAAGCTTTCTTT. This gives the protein CASSGTGLSEAFF. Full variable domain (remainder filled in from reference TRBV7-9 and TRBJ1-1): DTGVSQNPRHKITKRGQNVTFRCDPISEHNRLYWYRQTLGQGPEFLTYFQNEAQLEKSRLLSDRFSAERPKGSFSTLEIQRTEQGDSAMYLCASSGTGLSEAFFGQGTRLTVV.

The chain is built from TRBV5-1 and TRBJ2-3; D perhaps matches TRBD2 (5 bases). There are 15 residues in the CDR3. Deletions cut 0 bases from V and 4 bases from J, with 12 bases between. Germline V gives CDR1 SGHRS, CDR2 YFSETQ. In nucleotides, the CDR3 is TGCGCCAGCAGCTTGGACATCCGGGATTCAGATACGCAGTATTTT. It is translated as CASSLDIRDSDTQYF.